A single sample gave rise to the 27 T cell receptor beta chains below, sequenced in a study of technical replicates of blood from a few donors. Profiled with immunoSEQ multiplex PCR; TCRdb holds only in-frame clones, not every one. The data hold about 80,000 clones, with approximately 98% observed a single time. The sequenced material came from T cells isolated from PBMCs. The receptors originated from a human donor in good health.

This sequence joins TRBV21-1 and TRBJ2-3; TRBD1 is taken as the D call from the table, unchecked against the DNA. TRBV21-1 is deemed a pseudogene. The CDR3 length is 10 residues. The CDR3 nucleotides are TGTGCCAGACCAGGGGATACGCAGTATTTT. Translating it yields CARPGDTQYF.

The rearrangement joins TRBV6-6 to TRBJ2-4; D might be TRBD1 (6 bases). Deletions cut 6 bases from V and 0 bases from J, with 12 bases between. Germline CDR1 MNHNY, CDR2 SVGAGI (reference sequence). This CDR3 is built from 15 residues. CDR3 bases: TGTGCCAGCAGCGAAGGGGGATTAGCCAAAAACATTCAGTACTTC. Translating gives CASSEGGLAKNIQYF.

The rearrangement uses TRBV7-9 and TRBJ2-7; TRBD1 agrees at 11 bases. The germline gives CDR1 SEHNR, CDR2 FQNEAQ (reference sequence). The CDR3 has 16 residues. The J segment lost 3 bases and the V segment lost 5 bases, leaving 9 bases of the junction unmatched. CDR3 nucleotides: TGTGCCAGCAGCCCCAAGGGACAGGGGGGTAACTACGAGCAGTACTTC. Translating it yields CASSPKGQGGNYEQYF. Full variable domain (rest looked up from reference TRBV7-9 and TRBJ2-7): DTGVSQNPRHKITKRGQNVTFRCDPISEHNRLYWYRQTLGQGPEFLTYFQNEAQLEKSRLLSDRFSAERPKGSFSTLEIQRTEQGDSAMYLCASSPKGQGGNYEQYFGPGTRLTVT.

The CDR3 sequence is CASSPRQGGTEAFF. The CDR3 DNA sequence: TGTGCCAGCAGCCCAAGACAGGGGGGCACTGAAGCTTTCTTT. The chain has TRBV14 and TRBJ1-1; 9 nucleotides agree with TRBD1. Per the germline V gene, CDR1 is SGHDN and CDR2 is FVKESK. The CDR3 runs 14 residues. After removal of 4 bases from V and 4 bases from J, the junction contained 4 bases not matched to a gene.

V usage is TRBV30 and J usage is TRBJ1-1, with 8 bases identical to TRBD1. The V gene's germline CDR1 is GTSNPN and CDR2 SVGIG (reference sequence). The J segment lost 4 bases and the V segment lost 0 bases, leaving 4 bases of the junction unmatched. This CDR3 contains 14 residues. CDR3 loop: CAWSVRGLVTEAFF. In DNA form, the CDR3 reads TGTGCCTGGAGTGTCAGGGGGCTCGTCACTGAAGCTTTCTTT.

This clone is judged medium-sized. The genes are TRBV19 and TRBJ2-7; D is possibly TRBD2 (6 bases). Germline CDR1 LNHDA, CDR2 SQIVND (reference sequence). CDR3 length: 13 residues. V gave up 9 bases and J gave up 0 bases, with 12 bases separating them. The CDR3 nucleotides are TGTGCCAGCACAGGAGGGACCTCCTACGAGCAGTACTTC. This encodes CASTGGTSYEQYF.

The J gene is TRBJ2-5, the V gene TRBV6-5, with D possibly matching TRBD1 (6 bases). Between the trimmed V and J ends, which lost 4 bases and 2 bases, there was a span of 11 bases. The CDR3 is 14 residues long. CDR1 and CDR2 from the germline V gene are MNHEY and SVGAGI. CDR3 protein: CASSWTVQQETQYF. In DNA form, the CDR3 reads TGTGCCAGCAGTTGGACAGTACAACAAGAGACCCAGTACTTC.

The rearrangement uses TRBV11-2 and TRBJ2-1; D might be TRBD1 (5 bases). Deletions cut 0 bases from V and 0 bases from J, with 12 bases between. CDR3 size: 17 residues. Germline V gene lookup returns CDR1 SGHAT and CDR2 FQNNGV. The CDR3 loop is CASSLEGQPYSYNEQFF. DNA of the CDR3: TGTGCCAGCAGCTTAGAGGGGCAGCCCTACTCCTACAATGAGCAGTTCTTC.

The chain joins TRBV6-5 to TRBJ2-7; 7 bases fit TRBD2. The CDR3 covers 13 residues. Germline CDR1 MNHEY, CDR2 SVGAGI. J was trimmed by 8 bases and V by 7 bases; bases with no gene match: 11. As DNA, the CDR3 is TGTGCCAGCATGGCGGGAGAGTCCAGGAAGCAGTACTTC. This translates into CASMAGESRKQYF.

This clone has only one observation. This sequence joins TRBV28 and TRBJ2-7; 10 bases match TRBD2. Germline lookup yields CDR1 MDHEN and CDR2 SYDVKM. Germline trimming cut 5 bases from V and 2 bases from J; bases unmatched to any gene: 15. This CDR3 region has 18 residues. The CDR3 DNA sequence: TGTGCCAGCAGTGGCTCGGGACTAGCGCCCCGTGCTACCTACGAGCAGTACTTC. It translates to CASSGSGLAPRATYEQYF.

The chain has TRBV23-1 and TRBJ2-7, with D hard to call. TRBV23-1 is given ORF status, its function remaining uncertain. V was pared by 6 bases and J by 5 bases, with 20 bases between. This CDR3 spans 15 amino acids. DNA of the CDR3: TGCGCCAGCAGCCAAATGCTTAACGTGGGCCACGAGCAGTACTTC. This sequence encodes CASSQMLNVGHEQYF.

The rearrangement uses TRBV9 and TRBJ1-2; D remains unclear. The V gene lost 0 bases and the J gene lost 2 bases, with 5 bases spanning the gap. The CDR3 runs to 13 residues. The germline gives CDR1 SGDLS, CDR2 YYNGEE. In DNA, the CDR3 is TGTGCCAGCAGCGTAGCGCAGAACTATGGCTACACCTTC. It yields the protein CASSVAQNYGYTF.

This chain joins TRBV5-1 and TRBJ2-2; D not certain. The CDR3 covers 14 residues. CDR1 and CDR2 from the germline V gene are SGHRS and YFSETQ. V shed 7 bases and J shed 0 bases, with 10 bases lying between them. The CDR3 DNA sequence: TGCGCCAGCCGTTCGCGAACGAACACCGGGGAGCTGTTTTTT. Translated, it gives CASRSRTNTGELFF.

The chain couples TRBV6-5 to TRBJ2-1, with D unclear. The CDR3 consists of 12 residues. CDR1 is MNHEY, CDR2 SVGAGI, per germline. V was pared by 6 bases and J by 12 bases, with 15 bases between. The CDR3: CASSHTTSRQFF. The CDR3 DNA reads TGTGCCAGCAGCCATACTACGTCCCGGCAGTTCTTC.

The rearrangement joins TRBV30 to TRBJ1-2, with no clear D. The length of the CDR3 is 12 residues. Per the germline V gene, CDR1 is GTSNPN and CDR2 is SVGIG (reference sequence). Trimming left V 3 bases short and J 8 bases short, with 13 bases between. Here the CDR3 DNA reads TGTGCCTGGAGGGAGTATGCGGAAGGCTACACCTTC. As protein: CAWREYAEGYTF.

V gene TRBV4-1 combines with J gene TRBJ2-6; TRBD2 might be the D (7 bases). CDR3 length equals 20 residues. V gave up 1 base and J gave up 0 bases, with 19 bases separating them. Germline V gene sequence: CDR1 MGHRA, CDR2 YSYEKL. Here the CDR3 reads CASSQALYREGTSGANVLTF. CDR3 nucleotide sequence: TGCGCCAGCAGCCAAGCCCTATACAGGGAGGGAACCTCTGGGGCCAACGTCCTGACTTTC.

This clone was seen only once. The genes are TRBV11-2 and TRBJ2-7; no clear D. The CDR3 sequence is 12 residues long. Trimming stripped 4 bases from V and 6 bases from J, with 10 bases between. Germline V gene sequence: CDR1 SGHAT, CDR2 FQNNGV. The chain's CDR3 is CASSSYVSEQYF. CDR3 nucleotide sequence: TGTGCCAGCAGCTCCTACGTTTCCGAGCAGTACTTC.

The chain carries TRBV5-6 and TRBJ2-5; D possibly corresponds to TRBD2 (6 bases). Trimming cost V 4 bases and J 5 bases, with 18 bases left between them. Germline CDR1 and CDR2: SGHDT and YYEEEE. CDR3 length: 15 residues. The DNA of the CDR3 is TGTGCCAGCAGCAGAAGGAGACTAGGAGGGGAGACCCAGTACTTC. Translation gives CASSRRRLGGETQYF.

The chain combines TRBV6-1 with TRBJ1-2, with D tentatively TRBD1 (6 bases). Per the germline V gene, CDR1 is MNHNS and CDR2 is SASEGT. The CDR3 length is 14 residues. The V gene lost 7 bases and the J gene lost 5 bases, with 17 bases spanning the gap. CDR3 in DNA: TGTGCCAGCACCTTAGAAGGGGGTCCTTATGGCTACACCTTC. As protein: CASTLEGGPYGYTF.

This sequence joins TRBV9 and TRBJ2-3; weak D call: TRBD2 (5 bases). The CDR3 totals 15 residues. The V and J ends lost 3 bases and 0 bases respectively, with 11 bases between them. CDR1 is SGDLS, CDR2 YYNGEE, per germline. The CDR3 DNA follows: TGTGCCAGCAGCGCCGCGAGCGGTAGCACAGATACGCAGTATTTT. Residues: CASSAASGSTDTQYF.

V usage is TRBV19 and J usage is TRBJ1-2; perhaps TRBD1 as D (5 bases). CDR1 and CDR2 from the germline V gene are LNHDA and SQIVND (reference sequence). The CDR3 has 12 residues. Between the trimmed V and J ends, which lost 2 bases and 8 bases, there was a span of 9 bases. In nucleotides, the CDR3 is TGTGCCAGTAGTATACAGGGATACGGCTACACCTTC. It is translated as CASSIQGYGYTF.

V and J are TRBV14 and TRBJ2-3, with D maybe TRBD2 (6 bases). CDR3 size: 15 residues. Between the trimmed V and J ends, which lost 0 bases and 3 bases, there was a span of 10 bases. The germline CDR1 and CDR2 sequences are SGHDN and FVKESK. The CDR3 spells CASSQDGGGTDTQYF. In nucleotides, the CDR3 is TGTGCCAGCAGCCAAGACGGGGGAGGTACAGATACGCAGTATTTT.

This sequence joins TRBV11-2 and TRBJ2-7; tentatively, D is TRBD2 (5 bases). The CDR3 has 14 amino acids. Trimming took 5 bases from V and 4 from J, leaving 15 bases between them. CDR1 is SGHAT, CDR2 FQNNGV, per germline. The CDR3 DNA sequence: TGTGCCAGCAGCCCCCCACCCGACTATTACGAGCAGTACTTC. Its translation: CASSPPPDYYEQYF.

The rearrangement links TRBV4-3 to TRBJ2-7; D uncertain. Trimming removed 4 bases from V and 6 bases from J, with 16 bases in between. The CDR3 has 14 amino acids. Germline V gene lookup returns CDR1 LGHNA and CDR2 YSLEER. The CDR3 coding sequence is TGCGCCAGCAGCCTCCGTTTGGTATCCGGCGAGCAGTACTTC. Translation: CASSLRLVSGEQYF.

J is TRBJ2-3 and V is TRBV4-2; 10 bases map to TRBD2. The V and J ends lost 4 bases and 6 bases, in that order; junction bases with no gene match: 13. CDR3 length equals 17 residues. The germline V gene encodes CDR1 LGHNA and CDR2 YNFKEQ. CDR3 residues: CASSRLSGAGGPDTQYF. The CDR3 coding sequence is TGTGCCAGCAGCCGCCTGTCGGGAGCGGGAGGGCCCGATACGCAGTATTTT.

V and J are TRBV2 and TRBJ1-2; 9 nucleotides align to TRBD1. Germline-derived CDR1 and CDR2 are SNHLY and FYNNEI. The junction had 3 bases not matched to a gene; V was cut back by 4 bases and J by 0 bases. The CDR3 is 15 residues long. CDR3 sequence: CASSVTGGPNYGYTF. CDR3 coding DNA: TGTGCCAGCAGTGTTACAGGGGGCCCTAACTATGGCTACACCTTC. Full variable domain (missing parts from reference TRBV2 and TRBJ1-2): EPEVTQTPSHQVTQMGQEVILRCVPISNHLYFYWYRQILGQKVEFLVSFYNNEISEKSEIFDDQFSVERPDGSNFTLKIRSTKLEDSAMYFCASSVTGGPNYGYTFGSGTRLTVV.

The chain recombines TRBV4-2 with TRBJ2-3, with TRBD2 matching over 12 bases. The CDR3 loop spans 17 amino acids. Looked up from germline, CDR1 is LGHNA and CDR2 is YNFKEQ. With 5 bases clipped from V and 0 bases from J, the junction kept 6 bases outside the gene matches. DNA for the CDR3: TGTGCCAGCAGCTCTAGCGGGAGGGCCGAGAGCACAGATACGCAGTATTTT. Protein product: CASSSSGRAESTDTQYF.